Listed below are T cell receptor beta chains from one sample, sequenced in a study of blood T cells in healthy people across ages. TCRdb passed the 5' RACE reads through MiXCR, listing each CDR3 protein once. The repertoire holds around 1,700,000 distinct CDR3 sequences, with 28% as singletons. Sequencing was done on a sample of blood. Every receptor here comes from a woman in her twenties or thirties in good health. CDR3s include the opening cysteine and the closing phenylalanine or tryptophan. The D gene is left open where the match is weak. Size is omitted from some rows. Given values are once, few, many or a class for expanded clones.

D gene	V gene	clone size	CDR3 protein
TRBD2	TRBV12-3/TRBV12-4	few	CASSFGVSGSKEQFF
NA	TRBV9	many	CASSARLGYGYTF
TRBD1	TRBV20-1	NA	CSARSPGGRGYEQFF
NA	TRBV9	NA	CASSVQGGRNQPQHF
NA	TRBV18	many	CASSPSVGGSYNEQFF
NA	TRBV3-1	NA	CASSQDQAVEKLFF
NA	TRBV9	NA	CASLLQTGNTEAFF
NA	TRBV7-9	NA	CASSLATGRNDGYTF
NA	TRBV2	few	CASTGVVGQPQHF
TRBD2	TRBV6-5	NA	CASSYSLAGGPKTVNEQFF
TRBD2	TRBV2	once	CASTRSETSGYNEQFF
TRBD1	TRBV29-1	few	CSVGEDYRGLGEQFF
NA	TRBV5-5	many	CASSLDGQGGETQYF
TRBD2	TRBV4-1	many	CASSQVTSGAYEQYF
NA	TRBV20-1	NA	CSAICTGGPGNEQFF
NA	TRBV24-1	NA	CATSDSQATSTDTQYF
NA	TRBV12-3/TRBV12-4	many	CASSLLGAQETQYF
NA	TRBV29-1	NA	CSVAPGGNEQYF
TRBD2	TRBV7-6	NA	CASSPRSQRGGSEQFF
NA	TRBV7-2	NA	CAGSFGLVWGNEQFF
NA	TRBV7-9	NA	CASSLRQSNSPLHF
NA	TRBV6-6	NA	CASSNNDGWQAEQYF
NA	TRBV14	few	CASRLSEAFF
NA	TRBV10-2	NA	CTSSGRETQYF
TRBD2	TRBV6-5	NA	CASSTLRRGGRDTQYF
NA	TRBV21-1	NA	CASSQGSEDGQGHQETQYF
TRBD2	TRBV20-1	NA	CSAYSGRAINEQFF
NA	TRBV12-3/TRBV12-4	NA	CASPNGDGYTF
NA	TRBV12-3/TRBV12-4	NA	CASSFVMETSADTQYF
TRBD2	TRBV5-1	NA	CASSPVSPSGSYNEQFF
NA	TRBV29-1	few	CSVEEGQLEETQYF